This TCR beta chain is from a study of T cells after yellow fever vaccination. Turning to the study itself: It was SMART-Seq v4 Ultra Low Input that prepared the fractions with low cell numbers.

5'RACE template switching produced TCR cDNA carrying a universal primer site and UMIs. TCRdb independently ran MiXCR on the 5' RACE reads; one entry per CDR3 protein. In the table there are approximately 250,000 distinct CDR3 sequences, less than 7.5% of which are singletons. This clonotype was counted at least ten times. The CDR3 is 13 amino acids. The V gene lost 3 bases and the J gene lost 7 bases, with 14 bases spanning the gap. CDR1 and CDR2 (germline): DFQATT, SNEGSKA (reference sequence). The sample consisted of CD4+ T cells sorted from PBMCs, taken on the day of the yellow fever booster vaccination. The receptor was isolated from a man aged 25-45 years who received the YFV17D yellow fever vaccine. The J gene is TRBJ2-3, the V gene TRBV20-1, with a weak D call TRBD2 (6 bases). The CDR3 sequence is CSASRDSLNTQYF. DNA for the CDR3: TGCAGTGCTAGCCGGGACTCTTTAAATACGCAGTATTTT.